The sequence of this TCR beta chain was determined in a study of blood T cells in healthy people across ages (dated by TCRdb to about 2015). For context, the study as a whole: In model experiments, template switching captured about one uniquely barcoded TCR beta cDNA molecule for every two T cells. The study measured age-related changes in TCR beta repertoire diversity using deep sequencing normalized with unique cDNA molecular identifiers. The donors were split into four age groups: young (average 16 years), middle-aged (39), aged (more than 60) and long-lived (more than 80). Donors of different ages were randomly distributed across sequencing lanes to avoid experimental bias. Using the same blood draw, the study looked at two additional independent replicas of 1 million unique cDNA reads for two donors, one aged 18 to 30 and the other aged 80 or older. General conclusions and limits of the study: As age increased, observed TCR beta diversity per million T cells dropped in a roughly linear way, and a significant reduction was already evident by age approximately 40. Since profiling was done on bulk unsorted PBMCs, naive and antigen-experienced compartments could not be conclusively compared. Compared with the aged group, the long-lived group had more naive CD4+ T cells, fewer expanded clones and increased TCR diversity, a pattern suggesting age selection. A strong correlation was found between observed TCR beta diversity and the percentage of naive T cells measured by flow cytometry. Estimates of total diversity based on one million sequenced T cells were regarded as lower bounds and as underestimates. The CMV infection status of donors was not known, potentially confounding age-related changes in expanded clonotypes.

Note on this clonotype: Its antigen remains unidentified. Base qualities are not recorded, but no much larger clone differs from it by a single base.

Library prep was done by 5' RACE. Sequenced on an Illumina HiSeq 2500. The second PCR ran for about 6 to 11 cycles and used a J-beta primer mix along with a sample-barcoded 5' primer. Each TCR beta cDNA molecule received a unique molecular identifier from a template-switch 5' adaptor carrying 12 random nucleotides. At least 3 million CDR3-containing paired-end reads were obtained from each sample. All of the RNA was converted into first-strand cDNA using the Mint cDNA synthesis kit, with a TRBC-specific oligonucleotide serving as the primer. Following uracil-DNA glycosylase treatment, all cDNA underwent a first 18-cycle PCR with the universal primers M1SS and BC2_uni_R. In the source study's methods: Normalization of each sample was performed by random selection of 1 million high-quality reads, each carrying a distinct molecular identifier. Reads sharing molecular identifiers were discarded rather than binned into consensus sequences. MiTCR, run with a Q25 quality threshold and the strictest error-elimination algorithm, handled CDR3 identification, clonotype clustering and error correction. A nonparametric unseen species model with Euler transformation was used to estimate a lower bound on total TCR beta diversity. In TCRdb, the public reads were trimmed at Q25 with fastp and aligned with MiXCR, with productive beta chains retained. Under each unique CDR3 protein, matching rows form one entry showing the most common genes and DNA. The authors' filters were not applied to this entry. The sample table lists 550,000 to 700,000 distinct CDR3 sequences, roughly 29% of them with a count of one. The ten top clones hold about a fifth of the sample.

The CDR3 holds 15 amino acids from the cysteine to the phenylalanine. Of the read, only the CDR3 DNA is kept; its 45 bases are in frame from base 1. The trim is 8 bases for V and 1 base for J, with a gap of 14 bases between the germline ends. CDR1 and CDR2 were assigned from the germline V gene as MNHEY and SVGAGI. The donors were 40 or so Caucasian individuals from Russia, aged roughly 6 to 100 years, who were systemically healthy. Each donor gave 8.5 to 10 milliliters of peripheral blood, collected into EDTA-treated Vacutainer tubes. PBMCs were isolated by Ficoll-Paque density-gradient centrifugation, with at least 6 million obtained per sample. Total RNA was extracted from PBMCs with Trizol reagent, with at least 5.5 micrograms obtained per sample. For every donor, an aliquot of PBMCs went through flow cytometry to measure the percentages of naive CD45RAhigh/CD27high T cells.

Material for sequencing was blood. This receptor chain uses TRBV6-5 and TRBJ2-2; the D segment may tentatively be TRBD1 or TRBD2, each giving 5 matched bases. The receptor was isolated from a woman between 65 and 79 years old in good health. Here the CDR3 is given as CASASGTRNTGELFF. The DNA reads TGTGCCAGCGCGTCTGGGACGCGGAACACCGGGGAGCTGTTTTTT.